Shown below are 14 T cell receptor beta chains from a single sample sequenced in a study of cytomegalovirus exposure and HLA in healthy donors. Primers for the PCR totalled 60 Vbeta and 13 Jbeta. Only in-frame clones appear in the TCRdb table, and some are missing; sequencing was by immunoSEQ multiplex PCR. This sample yields about 130,000 clones, of which about 80% are seen a single time; under 3% belongs to the top ten. The sample consisted of PBMCs. Receptors were obtained from a boy aged 2-15 years in good health and CMV-seronegative.

This clone was detected once. The chain has TRBV14 and TRBJ1-1; D gene ambiguous. The CDR3 length is 14 residues. V shed 1 base and J shed 1 base, with 7 bases lying between them. The germline V gene has CDR1 SGHDN and CDR2 FVKESK. CDR3 amino acids: CASSQVSSNTEAFF. DNA for the CDR3: TGTGCCAGCAGCCAAGTCAGTTCGAACACTGAAGCTTTCTTT.

Remarks on this clone: This CDR3 is also generated by other DNA sequences in the sample. The gene calls are TRBV2 and TRBJ2-7, with 7 bases aligning to TRBD1. V dropped 5 bases and J dropped 1; count of bases not matched to a gene: 2. The CDR3 totals 13 residues. From germline, CDR1 is SNHLY and CDR2 FYNNEI. The CDR3 region has the DNA TGTGCCAGCAGTCGACAGGGATCCTACGAGCAGTACGTC. Its protein product is CASSRQGSYEQYV.

V and J are TRBV30 and TRBJ1-6; D call uncertain. The CDR3 covers 13 residues. V was pared by 5 bases and J by 5 bases, with 10 bases between. Germline CDR1 is GTSNPN and CDR2 is SVGIG (reference sequence). CDR3 loop: CAWCRRDNSPLHF. CDR3 sequence (DNA): TGTGCCTGGTGCCGGAGGGATAATTCACCCCTCCACTTT. Together with reference TRBV30 and TRBJ1-6, the CDR3 gives the full variable domain: SQTIHQWPATLVQPVGSPLSLECTVEGTSNPNLYWYRQAAGRGLQLLFYSVGIGQISSEVPQNLSASRPQDRQFILSSKKLLLSDSGFYLCAWCRRDNSPLHFGNGTRLTVT.

The chain joins TRBV5-1 to TRBJ2-7; perhaps TRBD1 as D (8 bases). With 0 bases removed from V and 7 bases from J, the gap between germline ends came to 20 bases. The CDR3 spans 16 residues. Germline V gene data show CDR1 as SGHRS and CDR2 as YFSETQ. The CDR3 region has the DNA TGCGCCAGCAGCTTGGTCCCAGACAGGGGCGGGGGTGAGCAGTACTTC. Its protein product is CASSLVPDRGGGEQYF.

This clone was picked up one time. The rearrangement links TRBV29-1 to TRBJ1-2, with 7 bases matching TRBD1. CDR1 is SQVTM, CDR2 ANQGSEA, per germline. This CDR3 contains 11 residues. With 4 bases clipped from V and 6 bases from J, the junction kept 2 bases outside the gene matches. As DNA, the CDR3 is TGCAGCGTTGGAGGGGGCAATGGCTACACCTTC. It is translated as CSVGGGNGYTF. Combining the CDR3 with reference TRBV29-1 and TRBJ1-2 gives the whole variable domain SAVISQKPSRDICQRGTSLTIQCQVDSQVTMMFWYRQQPGQSLTLIATANQGSEATYESGFVIDKFPISRPNLTFSTLTVSNMSPEDSSIYLCSVGGGNGYTFGSGTRLTVV.

The V and J genes are TRBV4-1 and TRBJ1-1; a weak D match, TRBD1 (5 bases). This CDR3 comprises 20 residues. From germline, CDR1 is MGHRA and CDR2 YSYEKL. V was pared by 1 base and J by 0 bases, with 24 bases between. The CDR3 region has the DNA TGCGCCAGCAGCCAAGTATTTGGGGTTATGGGGGGAACCTTGAACACTGAAGCTTTCTTT. Translated, it gives CASSQVFGVMGGTLNTEAFF.

CDR3 bases: TGCGCCAGCAGTGAGCCCGGACTAGCTCCAGATACGCAGTATTTT. It translates to CASSEPGLAPDTQYF. This chain joins TRBV10-1 and TRBJ2-3, with 8 bases that match TRBD2. CDR1 WNHNN and CDR2 SYGVQD come from the germline V gene (reference sequence). With V trimmed by 2 bases and J by 4 bases, 5 bases remained unmatched. The CDR3 loop spans 15 amino acids.

This chain uses TRBV5-4 with TRBJ2-7; TRBD1 agrees at 9 bases. V lost 4 bases and J lost 6; bases outside the gene matches: 5. Germline V gene sequence: CDR1 SGHNT, CDR2 YYREEE (reference sequence). The CDR3 covers 13 residues. For the CDR3, the DNA is TGTGCCAGCAGCCGGGACAGGGTGGGCGAGCAGTACGTC. It specifies CASSRDRVGEQYV.

Points on this clone: Sequence at one end of the junction differs from germline and may be a read error. The chain employs TRBV7-9 and TRBJ2-7; TRBD2 aligns across 8 bases. The CDR3 totals 15 residues. Germline V gene data show CDR1 as SEHNR and CDR2 as FQNEAQ (reference sequence). The CDR3 here is CSSSLPGLGHYEQYF. The CDR3 region has the DNA TGTTCCAGCAGCTTACCGGGACTAGGACACTACGAGCAGTACTTC.

The chain is built from TRBV7-2 and TRBJ2-1, with TRBD2 matching 10 bases. The V gene end was trimmed by 4 bases and the J gene end by 2 bases; junction bases not matched to a gene: 8. The CDR3 is 17 amino acids. Germline V lookup: CDR1 SGHTA, CDR2 FQGNSA. The DNA of the CDR3 is TGTGCCAGCAGCTCCTCCGCTCTAGCGGGGGCCTACAATGAGCAGTTCTTC. This codes for CASSSSALAGAYNEQFF.

This clone was observed a handful of times. The chain employs TRBV5-1 and TRBJ2-2, with D unclear. Deletions cut 3 bases from V and 1 base from J, with 10 bases between. Germline V lookup: CDR1 SGHRS, CDR2 YFSETQ. The CDR3 has 15 residues. The CDR3 protein is CASSSLYQNTGELFF. CDR3 nucleotides: TGCGCCAGCAGCTCCCTATACCAGAACACCGGGGAGCTGTTTTTT.

The CDR3 nucleotides are TGCGCCAGCAGCTTCGACGGGAGGGCGGAGACCCAGTACTTC. Residues: CASSFDGRAETQYF. The chain links TRBV5-1 to TRBJ2-5, with TRBD2 matching over 8 bases. The junction had 5 bases not matched to a gene; V was cut back by 2 bases and J by 5 bases. This CDR3 spans 14 amino acids. Germline-derived CDR1 and CDR2 are SGHRS and YFSETQ.

V and J are TRBV6-4 and TRBJ2-3; possible D gene TRBD2, 6 bases. Germline CDR1 reads MRHNA; CDR2 reads SNTAGT. The CDR3 totals 15 residues. The V end lost 4 bases, the J end lost 1 base, and 12 bases lay between the germline ends. This CDR3 reads CASSAGESGTDTQYF. The CDR3 DNA sequence: TGTGCCAGCAGTGCGGGAGAGTCCGGCACAGATACGCAGTATTTT.

J is TRBJ2-1 and V is TRBV4-1; 9 bases line up with TRBD2. The V segment lost 0 bases and the J segment 2 bases; nucleotides outside the gene matches: 2. Germline V CDR1 and CDR2: MGHRA, YSYEKL. The CDR3 totals 16 residues. The CDR3 protein is CASSQDSGSPYNEQFF. In DNA form, the CDR3 reads TGCGCCAGCAGCCAAGATAGCGGGAGCCCCTACAATGAGCAGTTCTTC.